The 26 T cell receptor beta chains presented below share a single source sample, sequenced in a study of response to subunit inactivated influenza vaccine (dated by TCRdb to the late 2010s). Preparation of the library involved RT-PCR. Instrument used: Illumina HiSeq 2500. Through fastp at Q25 and MiXCR, TCRdb rebuilt clones from the public reads, retaining in-frame beta chains. A single entry per CDR3 protein holds the most common genes and DNA from its merged rows. This sample has under 500,000 distinct CDR3 sequences in its table, and about a tenth of those were observed once. The biggest ten clones account for around 12% of the sample. In light of the paper, this sample's time point label describes: approximately 40 days after influenza vaccine administration. The specimen was PBMCs from blood, collected 35 to 45 days after vaccination. The source of these receptors is a man in his fifties or sixties who received an inactivated influenza vaccine. Donor details come from another sample of the same person, matched by shared clones.

The rearrangement links TRBV28 to TRBJ1-4; 8 bases map to TRBD1. The germline gives CDR1 MDHEN, CDR2 SYDVKM. The CDR3 contains 14 residues. After removal of 10 bases from V and 12 bases from J, the junction contained 16 bases not matched to a gene. CDR3 in amino acids: CATSTGQVLAELFF. Here the CDR3 DNA reads TGTGCCACCTCGACGGGACAGGTCTTGGCGGAACTGTTTTTT.

This chain connects TRBV5-1 to TRBJ1-6; tentative D call: TRBD1 (6 bases). Trimming left V 0 bases short and J 3 bases short, with 16 bases between. The CDR3 loop spans 18 amino acids. CDR1 and CDR2 (germline): SGHRS, YFSETQ. The CDR3 loop reads CASSLAGDRIIYNSPLHF. The DNA of the CDR3 is TGCGCCAGCAGCTTGGCGGGTGACAGGATTATCTATAATTCACCCCTCCACTTT. Based on the CDR3 plus reference TRBV5-1 and TRBJ1-6, the full variable domain is KAGVTQTPRYLIKTRGQQVTLSCSPISGHRSVSWYQQTPGQGLQFLFEYFSETQRNKGNFPGRFSGRQFSNSRSEMNVSTLELGDSALYLCASSLAGDRIIYNSPLHFGNGTRLTVT.

The J gene is TRBJ2-5, the V gene TRBV30, with a tentative D call TRBD2 (7 bases). Germline assignment: CDR1 GTSNPN and CDR2 SVGIG (reference sequence). The length of the CDR3 is 15 residues. Trimming removed 1 base at V and 2 bases at J, with 14 bases between. The CDR3, as DNA: TGTGCCTGGAGTGGAACCAGGGGAGGGCAAGAGACCCAGTACTTC. Protein sequence: CAWSGTRGGQETQYF.

V gene TRBV3-1 combines with J gene TRBJ1-1; perhaps TRBD1 as D (6 bases). Trimming cost V 7 bases and J 1 base, with 13 bases left between them. Per germline, CDR1 LGHDT and CDR2 YNNKEL (reference sequence). The CDR3 covers 14 residues. The DNA of the CDR3 is TGTGCCAGCACCTGGGGCAGGGGGAACACTGAAGCTTTCTTT. Translating gives CASTWGRGNTEAFF.

In its sample, this clonotype was seen many times. The genes are TRBV20-1 and TRBJ1-1; D may be TRBD1 (5 bases). The V gene's germline CDR1 is DFQATT and CDR2 SNEGSKA (reference sequence). Trimming took off 6 bases at V and 1 base at J, with 12 bases between the two ends. The CDR3 sequence is 13 residues long. The CDR3 DNA reads as TGCAGTGCACGACAGAGGGCGAACACTGAAGCTTTCTTT. Its protein is CSARQRANTEAFF.

This chain's CDR3 is CASSPGTSGGRETQYF. The CDR3 bases are TGTGCCAGCAGCCCCGGGACTAGCGGGGGGCGAGAGACCCAGTACTTC. The V and J genes are TRBV7-9 and TRBJ2-5, with 15 positions matching TRBD2. The CDR3 is 16 amino acids. Trimming took 5 bases from V and 4 from J; bases not matched to a gene: 5. Germline CDR1 and CDR2: SEHNR and FQNEAQ (reference sequence).

This clonotype was counted ten times or more. The CDR3 loop reads CSVLTGGLTYNEQFF. CDR3 DNA: TGCAGCGTCCTTACAGGGGGCCTGACGTACAATGAGCAGTTCTTC. The chain couples TRBV29-1 to TRBJ2-1; 9 positions match TRBD1. V was pared by 6 bases and J by 4 bases, with 10 bases of the junction left unmatched. Per germline, CDR1 SQVTM and CDR2 ANQGSEA. CDR3 size: 15 residues.

The V gene is TRBV5-1, the J gene TRBJ2-2, with 9 bases lining up with TRBD1. V lost 6 bases and J lost 1; bases outside the gene matches: 4. This CDR3 spans 15 amino acids. CDR1 and CDR2 from the germline V gene are SGHRS and YFSETQ. Written as DNA, the CDR3 is TGCGCCAGCACGGTGGGACAGGGGAACACCGGGGAGCTGTTTTTT. This encodes CASTVGQGNTGELFF. The full variable domain, its missing parts supplied by reference TRBV5-1 and TRBJ2-2, is KAGVTQTPRYLIKTRGQQVTLSCSPISGHRSVSWYQQTPGQGLQFLFEYFSETQRNKGNFPGRFSGRQFSNSRSEMNVSTLELGDSALYLCASTVGQGNTGELFFGEGSRLTVL.

The table lists this clonotype with a few counts. The V and J genes are TRBV6-5 and TRBJ2-2; 11 bases map to TRBD1. Losses at the gene ends were 8 bases for V and 3 bases for J; bases not matched to a gene: 23. The CDR3 consists of 21 residues. Germline V lookup: CDR1 MNHEY, CDR2 SVGAGI. The CDR3 spells CASRRRTGGFLVSRDTGELFF. The CDR3 DNA sequence: TGTGCCAGCCGAAGACGGACAGGGGGCTTTCTGGTCTCGAGAGACACCGGGGAGCTGTTTTTT.

This chain joins TRBV15 and TRBJ2-7; possible D gene TRBD1, 8 bases. CDR3 length: 16 amino acids. The ends were cut back, 4 bases at V and 2 bases at J, with 18 bases in the middle. Germline V gives CDR1 LNHNV, CDR2 YYDKDF (reference sequence). CDR3 region: CATSTRKTGGAYEQYF. DNA of the CDR3: TGTGCCACCAGCACGAGAAAAACAGGGGGGGCCTACGAGCAGTACTTC. Complete variable domain (other parts from reference TRBV15 and TRBJ2-7): DAMVIQNPRYQVTQFGKPVTLSCSQTLNHNVMYWYQQKSSQAPKLLFHYYDKDFNNEADTPDNFQSRRPNTSFCFLDIRSPGLGDTAMYLCATSTRKTGGAYEQYFGPGTRLTVT.

J is TRBJ2-7 and V is TRBV7-2, with 9 bases that match TRBD2. The CDR3 length is 13 residues. Germline values: CDR1 SGHTA, CDR2 FQGNSA. Trimming at V came to 5 bases and at J to 6 bases, leaving 5 bases not matched to a gene. This chain's CDR3 is CASSRSGGLEQYF. The CDR3 DNA sequence: TGTGCCAGCAGCCGTAGCGGGGGCCTCGAGCAGTACTTC.

The chain employs TRBV5-1 and TRBJ2-5; no clear D. Between the trimmed V and J ends, which lost 4 bases and 2 bases, there was a span of 18 bases. The CDR3 spans 16 residues. CDR1 and CDR2 from the germline V gene are SGHRS and YFSETQ. The CDR3 coding sequence is TGCGCCAGCAGCAGTTCAGGCGGCTTGCTTCAAGAGACCCAGTACTTC. The encoded protein is CASSSSGGLLQETQYF.

V usage is TRBV12-3 or TRBV12-4 and J usage is TRBJ2-7, with D tentatively TRBD1 (6 bases). This CDR3 spans 13 amino acids. Trimming pared 3 bases from V and 3 bases from J, leaving 9 bases between. CDR3 nucleotide sequence: TGTGCCAGCAGTTTGAGGGACAACTACGAGCAGTACTTC. Translated: CASSLRDNYEQYF.

CDR3 nucleotide sequence: TGTGCCAGCAGCTTAGGGCTGGCGGGGCTGACCTACAATGAGCAGTTCTTC. Translated, it gives CASSLGLAGLTYNEQFF. The rearrangement uses TRBV7-8 and TRBJ2-1; D possibly corresponds to TRBD2 (6 bases). Trimming took off 1 base at V and 2 bases at J, with 15 bases between the two ends. CDR3 length: 17 residues. CDR1 SGHVS and CDR2 FQNEAQ come from the germline V gene.

The sample holds a few counts of this clonotype. The chain combines TRBV12-3 or TRBV12-4 with TRBJ2-7; no clear D gene. The CDR3 runs to 15 residues. V lost 6 bases, J lost 0 bases, and 15 bases lay in between. The CDR3 region has the DNA TGTGCCAGCAGACAATGGACGATAGACTCCTACGAGCAGTACTTC. Translated, it gives CASRQWTIDSYEQYF.

Points on this clonotype: A much larger clonotype is one base distant, so this may be a read error. The chain links TRBV12-3 or TRBV12-4 to TRBJ2-1; D is ambiguous. CDR3 length: 11 residues. The CDR3 protein is CASGLASEQFF. The CDR3 DNA is TGTGCCAGCGGTTTAGCTTCTGAGCAGTTCTTC.

CDR3 coding DNA: TGTGCCATCAGTCCGGACAGGGACTCCTACGAGCAGTACTTC. Residues: CAISPDRDSYEQYF. This chain uses TRBV10-3 with TRBJ2-7; 8 positions match TRBD1. After removal of 5 bases from V and 0 bases from J, the junction contained 3 bases not matched to a gene. This CDR3 contains 14 residues. Germline V gives CDR1 ENHRY, CDR2 SYGVKD.

The chain joins TRBV5-1 to TRBJ2-5, with 9 bases lining up with TRBD2. Unmatched junction bases numbered 5, after V lost 4 bases and J lost 4 bases. The CDR3 extends over 14 amino acids. From germline, CDR1 is SGHRS and CDR2 YFSETQ. For the CDR3, the DNA is TGCGCCAGCAGCGGCGGGGGGGCGCGAGAGACCCAGTACTTC. Encoded protein: CASSGGGARETQYF. Filled out from reference TRBV5-1 and TRBJ2-5, the complete variable domain reads KAGVTQTPRYLIKTRGQQVTLSCSPISGHRSVSWYQQTPGQGLQFLFEYFSETQRNKGNFPGRFSGRQFSNSRSEMNVSTLELGDSALYLCASSGGGARETQYFGPGTRLLVL.

This clonotype was recorded a few times. The CDR3 DNA sequence: TGTGCCAGCAGTTACTCGATCGTCACCCGATTATATCACGCCAAAAACATTCAGTACTTC. As protein: CASSYSIVTRLYHAKNIQYF. The chain links TRBV6-2 or TRBV6-3 to TRBJ2-4; D is ambiguous. The CDR3 consists of 20 residues. CDR1 is MNHEY, CDR2 SVGEGT, per germline. Trimming cost V 0 bases and J 1 base, with 22 bases left between them.

This clonotype was detected a few times. The chain joins TRBV5-1 to TRBJ2-1; 11 nucleotides match TRBD2. The germline gives CDR1 SGHRS, CDR2 YFSETQ. J gave up 2 bases and V 1 base, and 5 bases lay outside the gene matches. The CDR3 runs to 17 residues. The CDR3 sequence: CASSLRASGGTYNEQFF. The CDR3 coding sequence is TGCGCCAGCAGCTTGAGGGCTAGCGGGGGGACCTACAATGAGCAGTTCTTC.

This clonotype has a count of ten or more. The V gene is TRBV12-3 or TRBV12-4, the J gene TRBJ1-4; D unresolved. The CDR3 is 14 residues long. V was cut by 2 bases and J by 4 bases, with 8 bases left in between. The CDR3 DNA reads TGTGCCAGCAGTTTAAAGGGCTTTAATGAAAAACTGTTTTTT. As protein: CASSLKGFNEKLFF.

The chain combines TRBV6-1 with TRBJ2-7; no reliable D call. Germline CDR1 and CDR2: MNHNS and SASEGT. The CDR3 is 13 amino acids. The ends were cut back, 6 bases at V and 6 bases at J, with 15 bases in the middle. CDR3: CASSPDRRSEQYF. In nucleotides, the CDR3 is TGTGCCAGCAGCCCCGACCGGCGGAGCGAGCAGTACTTC.

This clonotype has only a few counts. The rearrangement uses TRBV3-1 and TRBJ2-1, with 9 bases matching TRBD2. Trimming removed 4 bases from V and 7 bases from J; junction bases left unmatched: 8. There are 15 residues in the CDR3. Germline V CDR1 and CDR2: LGHDT, YNNKEL (reference sequence). CDR3 protein: CASSLPAGGRNEQFF. The CDR3 DNA sequence: TGTGCCAGCAGCCTCCCTGCGGGGGGGCGAAATGAGCAGTTCTTC.

The chain couples TRBV20-1 to TRBJ2-2, with 7 positions matching TRBD2. V gave up 3 bases and J gave up 6 bases; unmatched junction bases: 10. The CDR3 spans 15 residues. Germline assignment: CDR1 DFQATT and CDR2 SNEGSKA (reference sequence). The chain's CDR3 is CSASAGLVGAGELFF. The CDR3 DNA reads as TGCAGTGCTAGTGCTGGACTAGTAGGGGCCGGGGAGCTGTTTTTT.

This clonotype was seen only a few times. V usage is TRBV7-6 and J usage is TRBJ2-1; a weak D match, TRBD2 (7 bases). CDR1 SGHVS and CDR2 FNYEAQ come from the germline V gene. Trimming took 5 bases from V and 5 from J, leaving 13 bases between them. This CDR3 contains 14 residues. This chain's CDR3 is CASSPAGQDNEQFF. The CDR3 DNA is TGTGCCAGCAGCCCAGCGGGACAAGACAATGAGCAGTTCTTC.

In its sample, this clonotype was seen many times. The gene calls are TRBV11-2 and TRBJ1-1, with D perhaps TRBD1 (6 bases). Per the germline V gene, CDR1 is SGHAT and CDR2 is FQNNGV. V lost 3 bases and J lost 1, with 12 bases in between. The CDR3 is 15 amino acids. The CDR3 bases are TGTGCCAGCAGCTTCCTAACGGGACAGAACACTGAAGCTTTCTTT. Translated: CASSFLTGQNTEAFF.